The 12 T cell receptor beta chains listed next were all sequenced from one sample in a study of spatial heterogeneity in lung cancer. TCRdb reanalysed the 5' RACE reads using MiXCR and keeps one entry per CDR3 protein. Of 8,500 to 14,000 distinct CDR3 sequences listed, over 9.5% were seen once; the top ten hold around 35%. Time point: blood at routine non-recurrence follow-up after resection. The sample consisted of PBMCs, taken at follow-up. The receptors originated from a female donor with early-stage non-small cell lung cancer.

This clonotype was counted only a few times. The V call is TRBV6-1, the J call TRBJ2-5; possibly TRBD1 for D (6 bases). Trimming stripped 5 bases from V and 5 bases from J, with 24 bases between. Per the germline V gene, CDR1 is MNHNS and CDR2 is SASEGT. The CDR3 length is 17 residues. The CDR3 nucleotides are TGTGCCAGCAGTTTACTCTACCGGGACAAGGGTGGGGAGACCCAGTACTTC. It is translated as CASSLLYRDKGGETQYF.

This clonotype occurred many times. This rearrangement joins TRBV4-1 to TRBJ2-3; TRBD2 might be the D (6 bases). The V and J ends lost 1 base and 3 bases respectively, with 20 bases between them. The CDR3 extends over 18 amino acids. CDR1 and CDR2 (germline): MGHRA, YSYEKL. The CDR3, as DNA: TGCGCCAGCAGCCAAGGATCGGGACTTAACATTGGAACAGATACGCAGTATTTT. This encodes CASSQGSGLNIGTDTQYF.

This clonotype appeared a single time. CDR3 in DNA: TGTGCCAGCAGCTTAGCGCGCCCCAGAGCGAACTCCTACAATGAGCAGTTCTTC. Its translation: CASSLARPRANSYNEQFF. The chain employs TRBV7-6 and TRBJ2-1; D unresolved. Trimming pared 0 bases from V and 0 bases from J, leaving 15 bases between. CDR3 length: 18 residues. In germline, CDR1 is SGHVS, CDR2 FNYEAQ.

The sample holds many counts of this clonotype. J is TRBJ2-2 and V is TRBV6-6; the D is unclear. The germline gives CDR1 MNHNY, CDR2 SVGAGI (reference sequence). Trimming pared 6 bases from V and 9 bases from J, leaving 8 bases between. The CDR3 is made up of 11 amino acids. The CDR3, as DNA: TGTGCCAGCAGCCCCCTGAGGGAGCTGTTTTTT. Its protein is CASSPLRELFF.

This clonotype is medium-sized by share. The chain joins TRBV19 to TRBJ1-2, with 7 bases fitting TRBD1. The CDR3 loop spans 14 amino acids. Germline values: CDR1 LNHDA, CDR2 SQIVND (reference sequence). The J segment lost 5 bases and the V segment lost 5 bases, leaving 8 bases of the junction unmatched. The CDR3 DNA follows: TGTGCCAGTAGTCTGCAGGGGGTCCAGTATGGCTACACCTTC. Amino acids: CASSLQGVQYGYTF.

The V and J genes are TRBV20-1 and TRBJ2-5; 13 positions match TRBD2. CDR3 length: 17 amino acids. CDR1 and CDR2 from the germline V gene are DFQATT and SNEGSKA (reference sequence). Unmatched junction bases numbered 7, after V lost 1 base and J lost 2 bases. CDR3 sequence reads: CSARGLWTSGGQETQYF. CDR3 nucleotides: TGCAGTGCTAGAGGCTTATGGACTAGCGGGGGTCAAGAGACCCAGTACTTC.

This clonotype was counted a single time. The V call is TRBV3-1, the J call TRBJ1-1; D gene unclear. Germline V CDR1 and CDR2: LGHDT, YNNKEL (reference sequence). Trimming stripped 1 base from V and 7 bases from J, with 4 bases between. The CDR3 is 11 residues long. The DNA of the CDR3 is TGTGCCAGCAGCCAAGGGTATGAAGCTTTCTTT. Protein: CASSQGYEAFF.

This clonotype was observed many times. This chain uses TRBV7-6 with TRBJ1-1, with D possibly matching TRBD1 (6 bases). The CDR3 has 14 residues. V was pared by 3 bases and J by 4 bases, with 12 bases between. In germline, CDR1 is SGHVS, CDR2 FNYEAQ. The CDR3 sequence: CASSFATGTTEAFF. As DNA, the CDR3 is TGTGCCAGCAGCTTCGCAACAGGGACCACTGAAGCTTTCTTT.

The V gene is TRBV6-1, the J gene TRBJ2-4; TRBD1 matches 8 bases. The CDR3 has 14 amino acids. V lost 7 bases, J lost 1 base, and 3 bases stayed unmatched. Germline loops: CDR1 MNHNS, CDR2 SASEGT. CDR3 sequence: CASTRDRAKNIQYF. CDR3 coding DNA: TGTGCCAGCACCCGGGACAGGGCCAAAAACATTCAGTACTTC.

Ten or more counts support this clonotype. The V call is TRBV27, the J call TRBJ2-1; no definite D call. CDR3 size: 12 residues. Germline-derived CDR1 and CDR2 are MNHEY and SMNVEV (reference sequence). V gave up 3 bases and J gave up 9 bases, with 9 bases separating them. The CDR3: CASSFTVGEQFF. CDR3 DNA sequence: TGTGCCAGCAGTTTCACAGTAGGTGAGCAGTTCTTC.

This clonotype has more than one count but fewer than ten. The V call is TRBV18, the J call TRBJ1-1; D unresolved. Trimming removed 3 bases from V and 3 bases from J, with 17 bases in between. This CDR3 contains 16 residues. CDR1 is KGHSH and CDR2 is LQKENI in the germline V gene. CDR3 coding DNA: TGTGCCAGCTCACCGTCCCTTCCGGGATATGACACTGAAGCTTTCTTT. This encodes CASSPSLPGYDTEAFF.

In its sample, this clonotype is medium-sized. The chain employs TRBV7-6 and TRBJ2-1; the match to TRBD2 covers 10 bases. V gave up 0 bases and J gave up 5 bases; unmatched junction bases: 4. Germline lookup yields CDR1 SGHVS and CDR2 FNYEAQ. The CDR3 contains 16 residues. CDR3 DNA: TGTGCCAGCAGCTTAGCAAGGCTAGCGGGGGACAATGAGCAGTTCTTC. Its protein product is CASSLARLAGDNEQFF.